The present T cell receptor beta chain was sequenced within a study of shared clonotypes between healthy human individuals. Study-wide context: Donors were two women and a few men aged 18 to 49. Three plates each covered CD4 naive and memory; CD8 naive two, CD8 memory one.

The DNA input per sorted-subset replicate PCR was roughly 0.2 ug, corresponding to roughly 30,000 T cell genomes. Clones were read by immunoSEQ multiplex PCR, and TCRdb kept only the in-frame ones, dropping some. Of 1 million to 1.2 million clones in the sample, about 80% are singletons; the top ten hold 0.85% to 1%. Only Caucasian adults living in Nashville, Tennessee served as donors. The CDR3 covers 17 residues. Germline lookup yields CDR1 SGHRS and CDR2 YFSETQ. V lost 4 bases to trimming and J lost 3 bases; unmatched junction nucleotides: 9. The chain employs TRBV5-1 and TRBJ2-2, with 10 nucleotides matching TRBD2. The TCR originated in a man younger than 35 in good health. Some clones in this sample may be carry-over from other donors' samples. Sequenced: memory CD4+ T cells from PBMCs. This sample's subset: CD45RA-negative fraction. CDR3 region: CASSPGASGSHTGELFF. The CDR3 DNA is TGCGCCAGCAGCCCCGGGGCTAGCGGGAGTCACACCGGGGAGCTGTTTTTT.